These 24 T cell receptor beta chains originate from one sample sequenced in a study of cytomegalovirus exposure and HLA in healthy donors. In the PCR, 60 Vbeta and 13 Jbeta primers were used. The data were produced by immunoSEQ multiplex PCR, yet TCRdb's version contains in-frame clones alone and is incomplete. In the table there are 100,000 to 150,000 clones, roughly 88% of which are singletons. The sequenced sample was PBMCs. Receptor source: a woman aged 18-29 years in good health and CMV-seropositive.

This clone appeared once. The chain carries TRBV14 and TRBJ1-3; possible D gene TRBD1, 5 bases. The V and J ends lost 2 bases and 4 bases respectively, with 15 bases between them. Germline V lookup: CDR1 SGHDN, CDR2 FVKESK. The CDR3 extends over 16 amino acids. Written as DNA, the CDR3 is TGTGCCAGCAGCCAAAGGATCGGGGCGGGAGGAAACACCATATATTTT. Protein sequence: CASSQRIGAGGNTIYF.

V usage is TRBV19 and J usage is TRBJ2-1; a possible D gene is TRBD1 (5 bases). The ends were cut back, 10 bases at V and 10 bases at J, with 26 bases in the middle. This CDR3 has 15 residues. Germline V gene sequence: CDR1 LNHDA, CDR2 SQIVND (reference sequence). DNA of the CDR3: TGTGCCACTACTCAGGTAGGGGTTGAGCTGCGGGAGCAGTTCTTC. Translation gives CATTQVGVELREQFF.

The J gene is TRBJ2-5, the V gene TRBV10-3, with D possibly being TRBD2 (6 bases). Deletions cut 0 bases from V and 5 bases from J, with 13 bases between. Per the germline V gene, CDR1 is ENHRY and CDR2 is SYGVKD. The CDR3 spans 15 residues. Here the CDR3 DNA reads TGTGCCATCAGTGAGTCAACTAGCCCGGGGGAGACCCAGTACTTC. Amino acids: CAISESTSPGETQYF.

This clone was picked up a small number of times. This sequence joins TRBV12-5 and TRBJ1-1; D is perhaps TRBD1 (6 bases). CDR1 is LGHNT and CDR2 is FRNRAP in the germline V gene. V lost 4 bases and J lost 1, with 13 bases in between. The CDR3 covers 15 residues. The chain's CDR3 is CASGSFGTSNTEAFF. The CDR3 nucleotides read TGTGCTAGTGGTTCCTTCGGGACATCGAACACTGAAGCTTTCTTT.

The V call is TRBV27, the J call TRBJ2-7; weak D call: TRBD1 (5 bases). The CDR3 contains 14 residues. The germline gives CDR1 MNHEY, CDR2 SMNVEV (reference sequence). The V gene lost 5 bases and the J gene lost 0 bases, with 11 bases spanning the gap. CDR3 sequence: CASSQFQGSYEQYF. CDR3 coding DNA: TGTGCCAGCAGTCAATTTCAGGGCTCCTACGAGCAGTACTTC.

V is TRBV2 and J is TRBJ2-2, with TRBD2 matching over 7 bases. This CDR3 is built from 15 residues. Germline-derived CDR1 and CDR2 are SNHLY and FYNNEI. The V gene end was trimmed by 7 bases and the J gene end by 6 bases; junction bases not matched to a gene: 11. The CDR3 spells CASTPLVGGAGELFF. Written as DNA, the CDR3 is TGTGCCAGCACCCCTTTAGTGGGGGGGGCCGGGGAGCTGTTTTTT.

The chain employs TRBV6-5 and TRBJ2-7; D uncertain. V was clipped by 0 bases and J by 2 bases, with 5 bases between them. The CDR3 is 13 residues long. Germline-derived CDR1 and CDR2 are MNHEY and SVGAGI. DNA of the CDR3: TGTGCCAGCAGTTACTCCCTTCCCTACGAGCAGTACTTC. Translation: CASSYSLPYEQYF.

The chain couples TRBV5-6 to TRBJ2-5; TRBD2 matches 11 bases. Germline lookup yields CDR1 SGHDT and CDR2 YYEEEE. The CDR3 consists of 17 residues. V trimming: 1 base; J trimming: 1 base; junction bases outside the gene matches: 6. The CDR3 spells CASSLLASGGPQETQYF. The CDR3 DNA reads TGTGCCAGCAGCTTGTTGGCTAGCGGGGGGCCCCAAGAGACCCAGTACTTC.

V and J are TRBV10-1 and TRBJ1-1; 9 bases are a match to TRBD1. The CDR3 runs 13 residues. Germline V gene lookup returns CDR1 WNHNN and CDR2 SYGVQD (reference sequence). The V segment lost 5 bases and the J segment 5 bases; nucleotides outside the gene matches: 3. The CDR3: CASSTDRGTEAFF. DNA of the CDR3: TGCGCCAGCAGTACCGACAGGGGGACTGAAGCTTTCTTT.

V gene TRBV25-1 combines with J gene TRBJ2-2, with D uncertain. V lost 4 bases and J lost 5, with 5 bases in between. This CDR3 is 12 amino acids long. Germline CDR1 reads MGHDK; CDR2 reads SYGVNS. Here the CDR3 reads CASSAGTGELFF. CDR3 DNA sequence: TGTGCCAGCAGTGCAGGAACCGGGGAGCTGTTTTTT.

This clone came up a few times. CDR3 sequence (DNA): TGTGCCAGTACCCCGGGACAGGGTTACTACGAGCAGTACTTC. Protein: CASTPGQGYYEQYF. This sequence joins TRBV19 and TRBJ2-7; 9 bases map to TRBD1. The germline V gene has CDR1 LNHDA and CDR2 SQIVND (reference sequence). The CDR3 contains 14 residues. After removal of 7 bases from V and 3 bases from J, the junction contained 7 bases not matched to a gene.

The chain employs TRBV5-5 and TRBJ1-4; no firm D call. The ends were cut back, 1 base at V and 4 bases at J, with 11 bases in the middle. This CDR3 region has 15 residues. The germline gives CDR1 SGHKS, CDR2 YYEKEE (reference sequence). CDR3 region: CASSLMAGDNEKLFF. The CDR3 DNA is TGTGCCAGCAGCTTGATGGCAGGCGATAATGAAAAACTGTTTTTT.

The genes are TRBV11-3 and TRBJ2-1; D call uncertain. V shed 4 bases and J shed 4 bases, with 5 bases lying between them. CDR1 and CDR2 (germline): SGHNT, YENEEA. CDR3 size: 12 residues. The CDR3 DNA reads TGTGCCAGCAGCTCAATTTACAATGAGCAGTTCTTC. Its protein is CASSSIYNEQFF.

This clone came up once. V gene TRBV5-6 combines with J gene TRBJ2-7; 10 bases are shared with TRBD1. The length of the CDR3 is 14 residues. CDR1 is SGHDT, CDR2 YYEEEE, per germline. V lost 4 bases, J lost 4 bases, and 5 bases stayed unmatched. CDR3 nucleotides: TGTGCCAGCAGCGGTGGGACAGGGGTGTACGAGCAGTACTTC. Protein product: CASSGGTGVYEQYF.

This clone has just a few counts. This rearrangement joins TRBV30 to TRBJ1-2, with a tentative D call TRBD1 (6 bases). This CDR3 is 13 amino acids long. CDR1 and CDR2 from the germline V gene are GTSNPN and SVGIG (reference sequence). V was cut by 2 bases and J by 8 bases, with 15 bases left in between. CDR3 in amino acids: CAWSSTGIGGYTF. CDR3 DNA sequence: TGTGCCTGGAGTTCAACAGGGATAGGGGGCTACACCTTC.

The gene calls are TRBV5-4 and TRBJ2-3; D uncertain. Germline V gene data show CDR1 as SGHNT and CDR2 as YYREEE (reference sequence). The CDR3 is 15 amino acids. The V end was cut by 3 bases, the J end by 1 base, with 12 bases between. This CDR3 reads CASSSRYNGTDTQYF. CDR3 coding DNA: TGTGCCAGCAGCTCCCGGTATAACGGCACAGATACGCAGTATTTT. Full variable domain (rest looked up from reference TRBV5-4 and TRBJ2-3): ETGVTQSPTHLIKTRGQQVTLRCSSQSGHNTVSWYQQALGQGPQFIFQYYREEENGRGNFPPRFSGLQFPNYSSELNVNALELDDSALYLCASSSRYNGTDTQYFGPGTRLTVL.

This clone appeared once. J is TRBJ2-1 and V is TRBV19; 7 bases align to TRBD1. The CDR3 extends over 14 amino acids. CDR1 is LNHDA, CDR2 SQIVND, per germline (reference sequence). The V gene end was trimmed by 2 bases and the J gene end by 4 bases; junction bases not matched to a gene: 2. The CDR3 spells CASSIQGVYNEQFF. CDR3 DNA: TGTGCCAGTAGTATACAGGGGGTGTACAATGAGCAGTTCTTC.

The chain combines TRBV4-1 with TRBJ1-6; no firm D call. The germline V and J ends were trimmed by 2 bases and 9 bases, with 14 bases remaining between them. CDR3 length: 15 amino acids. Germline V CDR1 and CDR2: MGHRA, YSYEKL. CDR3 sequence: CASSQRAGSSSPLHF. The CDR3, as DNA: TGCGCCAGCAGCCAACGAGCGGGGAGTAGTTCACCCCTCCACTTT.

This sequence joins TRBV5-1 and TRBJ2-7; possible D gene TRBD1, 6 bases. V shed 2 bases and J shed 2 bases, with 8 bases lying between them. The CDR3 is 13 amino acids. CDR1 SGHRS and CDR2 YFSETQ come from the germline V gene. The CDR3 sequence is CASSFGQTYEQYF. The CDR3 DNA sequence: TGCGCCAGCAGCTTCGGACAGACCTACGAGCAGTACTTC.

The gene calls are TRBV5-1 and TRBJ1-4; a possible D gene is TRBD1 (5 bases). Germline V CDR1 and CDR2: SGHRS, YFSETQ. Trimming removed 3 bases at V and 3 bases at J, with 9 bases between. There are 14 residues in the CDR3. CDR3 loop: CASSYTGSNEKLFF. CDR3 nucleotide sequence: TGCGCCAGCAGCTACACAGGTTCTAATGAAAAACTGTTTTTT.

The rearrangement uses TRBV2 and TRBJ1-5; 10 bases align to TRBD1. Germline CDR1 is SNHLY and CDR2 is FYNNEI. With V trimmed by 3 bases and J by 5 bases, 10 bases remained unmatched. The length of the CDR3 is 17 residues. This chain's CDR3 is CASSDLGQGKKYQPQHF. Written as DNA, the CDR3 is TGTGCCAGCAGTGATTTGGGACAGGGGAAGAAGTATCAGCCCCAGCATTTT.

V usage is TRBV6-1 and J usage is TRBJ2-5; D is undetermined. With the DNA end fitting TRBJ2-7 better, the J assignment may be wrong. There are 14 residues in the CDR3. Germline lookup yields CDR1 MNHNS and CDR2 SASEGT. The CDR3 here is CASTLNSNPYEQYF. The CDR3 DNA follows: TGTGCCAGCACCTTGAACAGCAACCCCTACGAGCAGTACTTC.

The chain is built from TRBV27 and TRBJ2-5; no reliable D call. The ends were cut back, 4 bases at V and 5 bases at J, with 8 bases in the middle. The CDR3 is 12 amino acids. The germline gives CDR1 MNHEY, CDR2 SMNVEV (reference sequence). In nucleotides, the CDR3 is TGTGCCAGCAGTTCCCCCTATGAGACCCAGTACTTC. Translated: CASSSPYETQYF.

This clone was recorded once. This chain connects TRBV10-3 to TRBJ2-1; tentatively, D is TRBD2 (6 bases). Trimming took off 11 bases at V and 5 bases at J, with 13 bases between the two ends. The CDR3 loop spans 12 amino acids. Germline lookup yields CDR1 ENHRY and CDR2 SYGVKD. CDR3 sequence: CAAAGSNNEQFF. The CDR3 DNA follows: TGTGCCGCCGCGGGGTCAAACAATGAGCAGTTCTTC.